A selection of T cell receptor beta chains follows, all from one sample in a study of blood T cell repertoires in COVID-19. Some clones are missing from TCRdb's copy, which holds only in-frame ones; the method was immunoSEQ multiplex PCR. This sample yields some 160,000 clones, of which roughly 74% are seen a single time; roughly 14% belongs to the top ten. The sample taken for sequencing was peripheral blood. These receptors all come from a woman of 80 years or more with acute or convalescent COVID-19. Both conserved end residues are part of each CDR3. Each record gives: clone size, V gene, D gene, J gene, CDR3 DNA, CDR3 protein. A D gene is named only where the DNA matches it firmly. The size entry is marked missing in some rows and otherwise reads once, few, many or a size class.

-	TRBV10-3	TRBD1	TRBJ2-7	TGTGCCATCAGCCGACAGGGCACCGAGCAGTACTTC	CAISRQGTEQYF
-	TRBV3-1/TRBV3-2	TRBD1	TRBJ2-7	TGTGCCAGCAGCCCGGCTCTTCGGGACAGGAGATCCTCCTACGAGCAGTACTTC	CASSPALRDRRSSYEQYF
many	TRBV5-1	TRBD1	TRBJ2-3	TGCGCCAGCAGCCTTAGACAGGGGGCAGATACGCAGTATTTT	CASSLRQGADTQYF
-	TRBV6-5	-	TRBJ1-1	TGTGCCAGCGCCCGTACCGCCGGGACTACCTCTGAAGCTTTCTTT	CASARTAGTTSEAFF
-	TRBV27	TRBD1	TRBJ1-6	TGTGCCAGCAGCAAAACAGGGGGCGAGGTTTCACCCCTCCACTTT	CASSKTGGEVSPLHF
-	TRBV27	TRBD1	TRBJ1-6	TGTGCCAGCAGTCAAAGGGGGCGCAAATCCTATAATTCACCCCTCCACTTT	CASSQRGRKSYNSPLHF
-	TRBV30	-	TRBJ2-1	TGTGCCTGGAGTAGTAGGAGCTCCTACAATGAGCAGTTCTTC	CAWSSRSSYNEQFF
-	TRBV19	-	TRBJ1-2	TGTGCCAGTAGTGGCAGGGCCTATGGCTACACCTTC	CASSGRAYGYTF
-	TRBV5-1	-	TRBJ1-5	TGCGCCAGCAGCTTTAATAGCAATCAGCCCCAGCATTTT	CASSFNSNQPQHF
-	TRBV27	TRBD1	TRBJ1-6	TGTGCCAGCAGTTTAAGACGACAGGGGACTGGGTATAATTCACCCCTCCACTTT	CASSLRRQGTGYNSPLHF
once	TRBV5-1	-	TRBJ2-1	TGCGCCAGCGCGCCACTACCACCCTACAATGAGCAGTTCTTC	CASAPLPPYNEQFF
-	TRBV5-4	TRBD1	TRBJ1-4	TGTGCCAGCAGCTTGGGGGGGACAGGAGGAGAAAAACTGTTTTTT	CASSLGGTGGEKLFF
once	TRBV2	-	TRBJ2-2	TGTGCCAGCAGTTCGCGCGGGGAGCTGTTTTTT	CASSSRGELFF
-	TRBV11-2	-	TRBJ2-2	TGTGCCAGCAGCATGCGGACTGGTTATGGGGCCGGGGAGCTGTTTTTT	CASSMRTGYGAGELFF
-	TRBV3-1/TRBV3-2	-	TRBJ1-2	TGTGCCAGCAGCCCGGGTGCAGGGGGCTACACCTTC	CASSPGAGGYTF
-	TRBV11-2	-	TRBJ2-3	TGTGCCAGCAGCTTAAGCCCCTCTCCAGATACGCAGTATTTT	CASSLSPSPDTQYF
-	TRBV6-2/TRBV6-3	TRBD1	TRBJ2-2	TGTGCCAGCAGCCGCCGGACAGGGCAGAACACCGGGGAGCTGTTTTTT	CASSRRTGQNTGELFF
-	TRBV10-3	-	TRBJ2-3	TGTGCCATCAGTGAGGGGGCAGGGGGCACAGATACGCAGTATTTT	CAISEGAGGTDTQYF
-	TRBV5-1	-	TRBJ2-6	TGCGCCAGCAGCTCCTCTTCTGGGGCCAACGTCCTGACTTTC	CASSSSSGANVLTF
once	TRBV11-1	-	TRBJ1-3	TGTGCCAGCAGCTTTTTCGGACAGTCGGGAAACACCATATATTTT	CASSFFGQSGNTIYF
few	TRBV19	TRBD1	TRBJ1-5	TGTGCCAGTAGCGGGACAGGGGATCAGCCCCAGCATTTT	CASSGTGDQPQHF
-	TRBV18	TRBD1	TRBJ1-2	TGTGCCAGCTCCCGGGACAGGGAAGAGGGCTACACCTTC	CASSRDREEGYTF
-	TRBV6-5	-	TRBJ1-1	TGTGCCAGCACCCCCGGGGCGGGGGTTGGCACTGAAGCTTTCTTT	CASTPGAGVGTEAFF
-	TRBV6-5	TRBD1	TRBJ1-1	TGTGCCAGCAGTTACGACAGGGGTTGGACTGAAGCTTTCTTT	CASSYDRGWTEAFF
-	TRBV5-1	-	TRBJ1-3	TGCGCCAGCAGCAGGGGATCTGGAAACACCATATATTTT	CASSRGSGNTIYF
-	TRBV12-3/TRBV12-4	-	TRBJ1-1	TGTGCCAGCAGTCGACGGGGTGTCACTGAAGCTTTCTTT	CASSRRGVTEAFF